Reported below is one T cell receptor (beta chain). These data are taken from a study of regulatory T cells in long-lasting Graves disease. Trimming took 3 bases from V and 6 from J; bases not matched to a gene: 5. The CDR3 covers 14 residues. Specified time point: newly diagnosed GD, antithyroid drugs for less than 3 months. PBMC RNA served as the TCR library source. The patients were drawn from one endocrinology department in Xi'an, China. The authors built TCR beta libraries using iRepertoire HTBI primers and Arm-PCR of CDR3 regions. A single record per CDR3 protein comes from TCRdb applying MiXCR to the multiplex PCR reads. Of some 350,000 distinct CDR3 sequences listed, roughly 16% are singletons. These data are also associated with another study on T cells in Graves' hyperthyroidism and ophthalmopathy. This second study notes: Patients aged 18 to 65 had newly diagnosed hyperthyroidism lasting under 2 months. Researchers ran a first-round RT-PCR on the TCR CDR3 using the HTBI primer set. With a median lead of approximately six months before onset, the model predicted ophthalmopathy.

This specimen was peripheral blood mononuclear cells (PBMCs), taken at new diagnosis, from a patient treated with antithyroid drugs. The TCR comes from a woman between 18 and 29 years old with Graves disease. The chain joins TRBV12-3 or TRBV12-4 to TRBJ1-5; 7 bases agree with TRBD1. This CDR3 reads CASSLEGAGQPQHF. CDR3 in DNA: TGTGCCAGCAGTTTGGAGGGGGCTGGTCAGCCCCAGCATTTT.